This TCR beta chain was captured in a study of T cell responses to AZD1222 COVID-19 vaccine. Sequencing used immunoSEQ multiplex PCR; TCRdb keeps in-frame clones, though not all of them. The data show about 160,000 clones, with 92% seen just once and around 1% held by the top ten. A remark on this clone: The antigen is undetermined.

V was pared by 5 bases and J by 2 bases, with 7 bases of the junction left unmatched. Germline assignment: CDR1 SGHVS and CDR2 FNYEAQ. The CDR3 totals 15 residues. Findings of the study overall: The sample set comprised mostly white British donors with more females, and clonal diversity was possibly underestimated.

This specimen consisted of peripheral blood, obtained 28 days after the second AZD1222 dose. The chain combines TRBV7-6 with TRBJ2-7; TRBD1 agrees at 9 bases. This clonotype was sampled from an adult who received the AZD1222 COVID-19 vaccine. Here the CDR3 DNA reads TGTGCCAGCAGCCCGACAGGGGGTGAGGCCTACGAGCAGTACTTC. Amino acids: CASSPTGGEAYEQYF.